The rows below give T cell receptor beta chains drawn from one sample of a study of control samples from healthy donors and cancer patients. Sequencing used immunoSEQ multiplex PCR; TCRdb keeps in-frame clones, though not all of them. The table lists around 250,000 clones, approximately 80% of them singletons. Sample: PBMCs. The receptors originated from a woman between 55 and 75 years old with lung cancer. CDR3s include the opening cysteine and the closing phenylalanine or tryptophan. The D gene is left open where the match is weak. Clone sizes are given selectively: once, few, many, or a class where the clone is expanded.

j_call: TRBJ2-7; clone_size: once; d_call: .; v_call: TRBV19; cdr3_aa: CASSIGGELSYEQYF; cdr3_nt: TGTGCCAGTAGTATCGGGGGAGAACTCTCCTACGAGCAGTACTTC
j_call: TRBJ2-3; clone_size: few; d_call: .; v_call: TRBV5-1; cdr3_aa: CASSLGRVTDTQYF; cdr3_nt: TGCGCCAGCAGCTTGGGCAGGGTAACAGATACGCAGTATTTT
j_call: TRBJ1-2; clone_size: .; d_call: .; v_call: TRBV4-1; cdr3_aa: CASRHMGLDTF; cdr3_nt: TGCGCCAGCAGGCATATGGGACTGGACACCTTC
j_call: TRBJ2-2; clone_size: many; d_call: TRBD2; v_call: TRBV6-6; cdr3_aa: CASSYPRESGELFF; cdr3_nt: TGTGCCAGCAGTTACCCGCGGGAGTCCGGGGAGCTGTTTTTT
j_call: TRBJ2-7; clone_size: .; d_call: TRBD2; v_call: TRBV28; cdr3_aa: CASTPLAGIYEQYF; cdr3_nt: TGTGCCAGCACTCCCCTAGCGGGAATTTACGAGCAGTACTTC
j_call: TRBJ1-4; clone_size: .; d_call: .; v_call: TRBV3-1/TRBV3-2; cdr3_aa: CASSARGFEKLFF; cdr3_nt: TGTGCCAGCAGCGCCAGGGGTTTTGAAAAACTGTTTTTT
j_call: TRBJ1-4; clone_size: .; d_call: .; v_call: TRBV7-8; cdr3_aa: CASSQQTGLFF; cdr3_nt: TGTGCCAGCAGCCAGCAAACAGGGCTGTTTTTT
j_call: TRBJ1-1; clone_size: once; d_call: .; v_call: TRBV5-1; cdr3_aa: CASSLMNTEAFF; cdr3_nt: TGCGCCAGCAGCTTGATGAACACTGAAGCTTTCTTT
j_call: TRBJ1-4; clone_size: .; d_call: .; v_call: TRBV19; cdr3_aa: CASSIGQTVNEKLFF; cdr3_nt: TGTGCCAGTAGTATTGGACAGACCGTTAATGAAAAACTGTTTTTT
j_call: TRBJ2-1; clone_size: .; d_call: .; v_call: TRBV6-5; cdr3_aa: CASRSDRDRVLF; cdr3_nt: TGTGCCAGCAGGTCGGACCGGGACCGCGTACTCTTC
j_call: TRBJ2-7; clone_size: .; d_call: TRBD2; v_call: TRBV5-1; cdr3_aa: CASSLGSSGGAREQYF; cdr3_nt: TGCGCCAGCAGCCTTGGAAGCTCGGGGGGGGCGCGGGAGCAGTACTTC
j_call: TRBJ1-2; clone_size: few; d_call: .; v_call: TRBV7-9; cdr3_aa: CASSPRTEGYTF; cdr3_nt: TGTGCCAGCAGCCCTCGGACAGAGGGCTACACCTTC
j_call: TRBJ1-5; clone_size: .; d_call: .; v_call: TRBV2; cdr3_aa: CASRGMVGNQPQHF; cdr3_nt: TGTGCCAGCAGAGGGATGGTAGGCAATCAGCCCCAGCATTTT
j_call: TRBJ1-2; clone_size: .; d_call: .; v_call: TRBV27; cdr3_aa: CASSPLTRSNYGYTF; cdr3_nt: TGTGCCAGCAGCCCCCTGACAAGGTCCAACTATGGCTACACCTTC
j_call: TRBJ2-1; clone_size: .; d_call: TRBD2; v_call: TRBV6-5; cdr3_aa: CASSYGVAGNEQFF; cdr3_nt: TGTGCCAGCAGTTACGGAGTAGCGGGGAATGAGCAGTTCTTC
j_call: TRBJ2-3; clone_size: .; d_call: .; v_call: TRBV5-1; cdr3_aa: CASSLGVTEDTQYF; cdr3_nt: TGCGCCAGCAGCTTGGGGGTAACGGAAGATACGCAGTATTTT
j_call: TRBJ1-2; clone_size: .; d_call: TRBD1; v_call: TRBV6-6; cdr3_aa: CASSQTGDYGYTF; cdr3_nt: TGTGCCAGCAGCCAAACAGGGGACTATGGCTACACCTTC
j_call: TRBJ2-7; clone_size: .; d_call: TRBD1; v_call: TRBV5-5; cdr3_aa: CASSLAGTGVYEQYF; cdr3_nt: TGTGCCAGCAGCTTGGCCGGGACAGGGGTCTACGAGCAGTACTTC
j_call: TRBJ1-2; clone_size: .; d_call: .; v_call: TRBV5-1; cdr3_aa: CASSLGDGYGYTF; cdr3_nt: TGCGCCAGCAGCTTAGGGGACGGCTATGGCTACACCTTC
j_call: TRBJ1-1; clone_size: .; d_call: .; v_call: TRBV4-1; cdr3_aa: CASSQVGSMNTEAFF; cdr3_nt: TGCGCCAGCAGCCAAGTGGGCAGCATGAACACTGAAGCTTTCTTT
j_call: TRBJ2-7; clone_size: .; d_call: TRBD1; v_call: TRBV6-6; cdr3_aa: CASSLTGQARQYF; cdr3_nt: TGTGCCAGCAGCCTCACAGGACAGGCGCGGCAGTACTTC
j_call: TRBJ2-1; clone_size: .; d_call: .; v_call: TRBV28; cdr3_aa: CASPGDNEQFF; cdr3_nt: TGTGCCAGCCCCGGGGACAATGAGCAGTTCTTC
j_call: TRBJ1-2; clone_size: .; d_call: TRBD1; v_call: TRBV28; cdr3_aa: CASSWGQRNGYTF; cdr3_nt: TGTGCCAGCAGTTGGGGACAGCGCAATGGCTACACCTTC